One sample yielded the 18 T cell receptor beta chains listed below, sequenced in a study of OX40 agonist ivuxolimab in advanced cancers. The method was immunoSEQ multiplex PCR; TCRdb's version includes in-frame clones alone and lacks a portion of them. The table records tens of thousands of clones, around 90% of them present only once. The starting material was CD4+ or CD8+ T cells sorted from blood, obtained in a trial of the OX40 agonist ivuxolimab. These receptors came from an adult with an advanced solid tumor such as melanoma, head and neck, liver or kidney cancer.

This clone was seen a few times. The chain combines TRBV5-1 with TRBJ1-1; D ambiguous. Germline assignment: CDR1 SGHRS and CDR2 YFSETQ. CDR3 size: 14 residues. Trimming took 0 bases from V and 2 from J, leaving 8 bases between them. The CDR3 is CASSLDVANTEAFF. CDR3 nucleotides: TGCGCCAGCAGCTTGGATGTTGCAAACACTGAAGCTTTCTTT. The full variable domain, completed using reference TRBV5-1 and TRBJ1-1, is KAGVTQTPRYLIKTRGQQVTLSCSPISGHRSVSWYQQTPGQGLQFLFEYFSETQRNKGNFPGRFSGRQFSNSRSEMNVSTLELGDSALYLCASSLDVANTEAFFGQGTRLTVV.

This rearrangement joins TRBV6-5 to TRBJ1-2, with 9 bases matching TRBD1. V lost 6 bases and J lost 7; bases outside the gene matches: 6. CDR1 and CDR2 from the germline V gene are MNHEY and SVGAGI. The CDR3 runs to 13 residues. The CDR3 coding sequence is TGTGCCAGCAGCCGGACAGGGGTAGTTGGCTACACCTTC. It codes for CASSRTGVVGYTF.

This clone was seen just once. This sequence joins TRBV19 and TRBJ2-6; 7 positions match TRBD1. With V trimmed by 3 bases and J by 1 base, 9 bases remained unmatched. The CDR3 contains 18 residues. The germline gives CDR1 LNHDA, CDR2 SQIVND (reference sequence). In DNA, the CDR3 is TGTGCCAGTAGTATCGGGCACAGGGGTGTATCTGGGGCCAACGTCCTGACTTTC. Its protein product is CASSIGHRGVSGANVLTF.

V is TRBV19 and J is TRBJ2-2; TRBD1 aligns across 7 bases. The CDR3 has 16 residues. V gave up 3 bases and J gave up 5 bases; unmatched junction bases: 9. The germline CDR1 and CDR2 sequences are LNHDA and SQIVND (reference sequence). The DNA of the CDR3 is TGTGCCAGTAGTATGGGCGTTGGGACAGCTACCGGGGAGCTGTTTTTT. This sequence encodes CASSMGVGTATGELFF.

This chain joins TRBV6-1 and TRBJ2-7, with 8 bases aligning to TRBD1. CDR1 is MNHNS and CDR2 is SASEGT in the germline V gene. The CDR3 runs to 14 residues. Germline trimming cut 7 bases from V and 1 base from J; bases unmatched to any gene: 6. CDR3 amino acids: CASISGGMSYEQYF. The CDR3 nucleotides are TGTGCCAGCATCTCAGGGGGCATGTCCTACGAGCAGTACTTC.

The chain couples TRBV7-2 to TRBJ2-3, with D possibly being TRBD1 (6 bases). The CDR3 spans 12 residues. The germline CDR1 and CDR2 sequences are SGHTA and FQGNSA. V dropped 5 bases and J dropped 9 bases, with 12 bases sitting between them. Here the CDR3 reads CASSPYQGTQYF. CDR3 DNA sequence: TGTGCCAGCAGCCCCTACCAGGGGACGCAGTATTTT.

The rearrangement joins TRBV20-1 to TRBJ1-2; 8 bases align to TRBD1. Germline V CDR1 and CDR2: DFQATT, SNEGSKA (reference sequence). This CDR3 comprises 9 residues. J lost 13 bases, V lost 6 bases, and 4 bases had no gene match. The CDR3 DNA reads TGCAGTGCACAGGACAGGGCCACCTTC. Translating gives CSAQDRATF.

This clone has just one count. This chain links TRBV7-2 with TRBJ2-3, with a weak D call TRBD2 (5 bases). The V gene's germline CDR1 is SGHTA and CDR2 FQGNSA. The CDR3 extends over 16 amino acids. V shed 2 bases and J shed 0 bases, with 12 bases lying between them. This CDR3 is CASSLNGGLSTDTQYF. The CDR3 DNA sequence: TGTGCCAGCAGCTTAAACGGCGGGCTGAGCACAGATACGCAGTATTTT.

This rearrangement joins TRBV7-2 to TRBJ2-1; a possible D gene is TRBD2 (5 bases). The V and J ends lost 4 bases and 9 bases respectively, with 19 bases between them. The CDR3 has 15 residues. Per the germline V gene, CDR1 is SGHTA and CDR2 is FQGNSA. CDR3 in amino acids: CASSSSGGSGIEQFF. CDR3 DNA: TGTGCCAGCAGCTCCTCTGGCGGGTCCGGGATTGAGCAGTTCTTC.

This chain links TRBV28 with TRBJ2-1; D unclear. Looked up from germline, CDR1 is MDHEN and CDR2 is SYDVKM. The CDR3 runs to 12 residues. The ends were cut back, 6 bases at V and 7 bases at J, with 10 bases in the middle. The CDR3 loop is CASRGLRNEQFF. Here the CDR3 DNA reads TGTGCCAGCAGAGGGTTGAGGAATGAGCAGTTCTTC. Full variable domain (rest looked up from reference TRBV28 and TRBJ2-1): DVKVTQSSRYLVKRTGEKVFLECVQDMDHENMFWYRQDPGLGLRLIYFSYDVKMKEKGDIPEGYSVSREKKERFSLILESASTNQTSMYLCASRGLRNEQFFGPGTRLTVL.

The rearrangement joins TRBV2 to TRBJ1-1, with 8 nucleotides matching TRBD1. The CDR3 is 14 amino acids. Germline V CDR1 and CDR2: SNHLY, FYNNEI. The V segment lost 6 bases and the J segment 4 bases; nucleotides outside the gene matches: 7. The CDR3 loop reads CASRSTGTGTEAFF. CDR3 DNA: TGTGCCAGCAGAAGTACCGGGACAGGCACTGAAGCTTTCTTT. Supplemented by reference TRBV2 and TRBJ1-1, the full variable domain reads EPEVTQTPSHQVTQMGQEVILRCVPISNHLYFYWYRQILGQKVEFLVSFYNNEISEKSEIFDDQFSVERPDGSNFTLKIRSTKLEDSAMYFCASRSTGTGTEAFFGQGTRLTVV.

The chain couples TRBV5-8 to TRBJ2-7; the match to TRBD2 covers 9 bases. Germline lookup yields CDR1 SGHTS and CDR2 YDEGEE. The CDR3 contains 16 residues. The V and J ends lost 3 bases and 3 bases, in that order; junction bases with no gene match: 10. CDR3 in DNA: TGTGCCAGCAGCTACCCCTTAGCGGGAGTGGGCTACGAGCAGTACTTC. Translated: CASSYPLAGVGYEQYF.

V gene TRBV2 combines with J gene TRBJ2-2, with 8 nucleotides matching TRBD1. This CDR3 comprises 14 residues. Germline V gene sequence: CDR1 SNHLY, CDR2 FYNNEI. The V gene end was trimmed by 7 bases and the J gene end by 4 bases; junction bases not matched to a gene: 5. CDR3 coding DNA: TGTGCCAGCAAAGGGACAGGTTTCACCGGGGAGCTGTTTTTT. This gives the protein CASKGTGFTGELFF.

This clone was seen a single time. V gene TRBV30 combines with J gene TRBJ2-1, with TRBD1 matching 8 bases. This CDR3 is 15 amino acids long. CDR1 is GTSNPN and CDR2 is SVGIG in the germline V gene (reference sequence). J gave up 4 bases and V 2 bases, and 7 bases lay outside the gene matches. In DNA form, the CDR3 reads TGTGCCTGGAGTCCGCCAGGGGGCAATTACAATGAGCAGTTCTTC. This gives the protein CAWSPPGGNYNEQFF.

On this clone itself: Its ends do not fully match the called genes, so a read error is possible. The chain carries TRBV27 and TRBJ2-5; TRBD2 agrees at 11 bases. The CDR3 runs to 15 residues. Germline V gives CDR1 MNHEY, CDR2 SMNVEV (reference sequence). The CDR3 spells CASSPTSGSQGTQYF. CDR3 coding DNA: TGTGCCAGCAGTCCAACTAGCGGGAGTCAAGGGACCCAGTACTTC.

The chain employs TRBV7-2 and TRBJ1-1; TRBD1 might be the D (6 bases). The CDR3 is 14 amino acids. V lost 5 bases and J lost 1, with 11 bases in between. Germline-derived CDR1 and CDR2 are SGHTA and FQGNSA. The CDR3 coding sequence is TGTGCCAGCAGCCTGTGGACAGAGAACACTGAAGCTTTCTTT. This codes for CASSLWTENTEAFF. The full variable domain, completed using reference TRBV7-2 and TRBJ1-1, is GAGVSQSPSNKVTEKGKDVELRCDPISGHTALYWYRQSLGQGLEFLIYFQGNSAPDKSGLPSDRFSAERTGGSVSTLTIQRTQQEDSAVYLCASSLWTENTEAFFGQGTRLTVV.

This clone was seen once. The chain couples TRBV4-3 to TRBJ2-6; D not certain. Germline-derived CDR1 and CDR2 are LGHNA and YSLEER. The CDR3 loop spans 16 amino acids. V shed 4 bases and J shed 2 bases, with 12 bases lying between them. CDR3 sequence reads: CASSRGFDAGANVLTF. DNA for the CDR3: TGCGCCAGCAGCCGGGGATTCGATGCTGGGGCCAACGTCCTGACTTTC.

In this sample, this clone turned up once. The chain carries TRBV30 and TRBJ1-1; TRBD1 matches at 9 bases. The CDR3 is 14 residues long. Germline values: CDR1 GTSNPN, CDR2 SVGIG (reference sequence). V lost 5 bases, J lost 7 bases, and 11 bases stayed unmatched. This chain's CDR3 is CAWGRAGQGFEAFF. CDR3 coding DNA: TGTGCCTGGGGGAGGGCGGGACAGGGATTTGAAGCTTTCTTT.